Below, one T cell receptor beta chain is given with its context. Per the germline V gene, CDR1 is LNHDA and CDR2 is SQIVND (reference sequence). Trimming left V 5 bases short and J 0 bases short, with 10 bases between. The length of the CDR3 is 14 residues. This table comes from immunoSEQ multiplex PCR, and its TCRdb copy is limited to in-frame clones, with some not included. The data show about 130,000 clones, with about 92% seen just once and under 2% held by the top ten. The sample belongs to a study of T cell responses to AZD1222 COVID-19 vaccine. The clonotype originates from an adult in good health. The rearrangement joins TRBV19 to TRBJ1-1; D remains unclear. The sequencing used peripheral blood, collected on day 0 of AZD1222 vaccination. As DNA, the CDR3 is TGTGCCAGTAGTCCGCAAATCATGAACACTGAAGCTTTCTTT. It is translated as CASSPQIMNTEAFF.